A single T cell receptor beta chain is shown here with its context. Its specificity is unknown. CDR3 length: 13 amino acids. Trimming took 1 base from V and 5 from J, leaving 7 bases between them. The germline V gene encodes CDR1 SGDLS and CDR2 YYNGEE. The repertoire was sequenced with immunoSEQ multiplex PCR; TCRdb's copy has only in-frame clones and lacks some. This sample carries some 150,000 clones, 85% to 95% of them seen once, and the ten largest clones take approximately 0.88%. The data originate from a study of T cell responses to AZD1222 COVID-19 vaccine. Study-wide background: Pooling was applied to second doses at about 4 or about 12 weeks. Whole-study findings and limits: Donor demographics were predominantly white British with a female majority; clonal diversity may be underestimated. The study identified only a handful of AZD1222 recipients as seropositive at baseline.

The sequence derives from an adult in good health. This chain uses TRBV9 with TRBJ1-5; no clear D. Here the sequenced sample was peripheral blood, taken on day 0 of AZD1222 vaccination. The CDR3, as DNA: TGTGCCAGCAGCGTAATGGACGATCAGCCCCAGCATTTT. Translating gives CASSVMDDQPQHF.